One and the same sample provided the 10 T cell receptor beta chains below, sequenced in a study of graft-versus-host responses after intestinal transplantation. Profiling relied on immunoSEQ multiplex PCR, and the TCRdb table lists in-frame clones only, not all of them. The sample shows 77,000 or so clones, approximately 96% of them seen only once. Antigen specificity for these receptors is unknown. This specimen consisted of unstimulated CD8+ T cells sorted from spleen or lymph node cells, obtained before intestinal transplant. These receptors were collected from a human donor who received an intestinal transplant.

The chain has TRBV28 and TRBJ2-5; D is possibly TRBD1 (5 bases). Germline-derived CDR1 and CDR2 are MDHEN and SYDVKM. V gave up 5 bases and J gave up 1 base, with 11 bases separating them. The CDR3 extends over 14 amino acids. The CDR3 bases are TGTGCCAGCAGTGTGGACATAGCCCAAGAGACCCAGTACTTC. It yields the protein CASSVDIAQETQYF.

This chain joins TRBV5-1 and TRBJ2-7; D gene unclear. Trimming left V 4 bases short and J 0 bases short, with 11 bases between. CDR1 SGHRS and CDR2 YFSETQ come from the germline V gene. There are 14 residues in the CDR3. CDR3 loop: CASSLSTGSYEQYF. CDR3 coding DNA: TGCGCCAGCAGCCTCTCCACGGGCTCCTACGAGCAGTACTTC.

The V and J genes are TRBV5-6 and TRBJ2-1; D might be TRBD1 (5 bases). Germline V gene lookup returns CDR1 SGHDT and CDR2 YYEEEE. This CDR3 has 14 residues. Trimming pared 2 bases from V and 6 bases from J, leaving 12 bases between. Here the CDR3 reads CASSFWFRVNEQFF. DNA of the CDR3: TGTGCCAGCAGCTTCTGGTTCAGGGTCAATGAGCAGTTCTTC.

This chain uses TRBV6-5 with TRBJ1-1, with TRBD1 matching 7 bases. Per germline, CDR1 MNHEY and CDR2 SVGAGI. Unmatched junction bases numbered 6, after V lost 7 bases and J lost 1 base. The CDR3 consists of 14 residues. The CDR3 DNA sequence: TGTGCCAGCACCACGACAGGGAGGAACACTGAAGCTTTCTTT. It encodes CASTTTGRNTEAFF.

The CDR3 region is CASSVDSPYEQYF. The DNA of the CDR3 is TGTGCCAGCAGCGTGGACTCTCCCTACGAGCAGTACTTC. The V and J genes are TRBV27 and TRBJ2-7, with D tentatively TRBD2 (5 bases). The CDR3 is made up of 13 amino acids. Germline CDR1 MNHEY, CDR2 SMNVEV (reference sequence). V was trimmed by 6 bases and J by 2 bases, leaving 11 bases between them.

DNA of the CDR3: TGTGCCAGCAGTTTAGGGGGGGCTCGGAATGAGCAGTTCTTC. Translated, it gives CASSLGGARNEQFF. The rearrangement uses TRBV27 and TRBJ2-1; D might be TRBD2 (7 bases). Germline V gene lookup returns CDR1 MNHEY and CDR2 SMNVEV (reference sequence). Trimming stripped 2 bases from V and 7 bases from J, with 12 bases between. The CDR3 has 14 amino acids.

This chain joins TRBV27 and TRBJ2-5; 7 nucleotides match TRBD2. The ends lost 10 bases at V and 2 bases at J; junction bases unmatched: 7. CDR1 MNHEY and CDR2 SMNVEV come from the germline V gene (reference sequence). The CDR3 runs to 13 residues. The CDR3 bases are TGTGCCATCCGACCGGGGGGACAAGAGACCCAGTACTTC. This gives the protein CAIRPGGQETQYF.

The V and J genes are TRBV9 and TRBJ2-1; no reliable D call. This CDR3 spans 13 amino acids. Germline CDR1 and CDR2: SGDLS and YYNGEE. Trimming removed 4 bases from V and 8 bases from J, with 13 bases in between. Here the CDR3 DNA reads TGTGCCAGCAGCCCTTTGCGGCAGGATGAGCAGTTCTTC. This sequence encodes CASSPLRQDEQFF. Combining the CDR3 with reference TRBV9 and TRBJ2-1 gives the whole variable domain DSGVTQTPKHLITATGQRVTLRCSPRSGDLSVYWYQQSLDQGLQFLIQYYNGEERAKGNILERFSAQQFPDLHSELNLSSLELGDSALYFCASSPLRQDEQFFGPGTRLTVL.

The rearrangement uses TRBV28 and TRBJ1-5; possibly TRBD1 for D (5 bases). Per germline, CDR1 MDHEN and CDR2 SYDVKM. The CDR3 has 17 amino acids. Trimming took 3 bases from V and 2 from J, leaving 17 bases between them. The CDR3 sequence is CASSFLAQVLGNQPQHF. CDR3 sequence (DNA): TGTGCCAGCAGTTTTCTTGCACAGGTTTTGGGCAATCAGCCCCAGCATTTT. Using reference TRBV28 and TRBJ1-5 for the parts outside the CDR3, the full variable domain is DVKVTQSSRYLVKRTGEKVFLECVQDMDHENMFWYRQDPGLGLRLIYFSYDVKMKEKGDIPEGYSVSREKKERFSLILESASTNQTSMYLCASSFLAQVLGNQPQHFGDGTRLSIL.

This clone came up a few times. The chain is built from TRBV10-3 and TRBJ2-5, with D unresolved. Trimming took off 2 bases at V and 5 bases at J, with 9 bases between the two ends. Germline loops: CDR1 ENHRY, CDR2 SYGVKD. CDR3 length equals 13 residues. The CDR3 spells CAISEPPWETQYF. Here the CDR3 DNA reads TGTGCCATCAGTGAGCCCCCCTGGGAGACCCAGTACTTC.